This TCR beta chain emerged from a study of OX40 agonist ivuxolimab in advanced cancers. Background on the study: Averaging about 60 years in age, with a range of about 20 to 90, the cohort was more than 75% male.

The V gene's germline CDR1 is SGHRS and CDR2 YFSETQ. Unmatched junction bases numbered 11, after V lost 3 bases and J lost 4 bases. This CDR3 is built from 19 residues. Sequenced by immunoSEQ multiplex PCR; TCRdb stores in-frame clones only, minus some. Altogether about 69,000 clones are present, about three quarters being singletons, with the ten largest covering roughly 2.4%. Study-level points and caveats: CD8+ T cells (on average) carried more expanded clones than CD4+ T cells. Some nonresponders also had low normalized T-cell clonal expansion. Researchers did not determine the expanded peripheral T cells' antigen specificity.

Turning to this clone: What it binds is not known.

The chain has TRBV5-1 and TRBJ2-2; 14 bases fit TRBD2. The sequencing here drew on CD4+ or CD8+ T cells sorted from blood, taken in a trial of the OX40 agonist ivuxolimab. The receptor comes from an adult with an advanced solid tumor such as melanoma, head and neck, liver or kidney cancer. CDR3 DNA sequence: TGCGCCAGCAGCTCCGGACTAGCGGGAGGCCGCCGGGGCACCGGGGAGCTGTTTTTT. This codes for CASSSGLAGGRRGTGELFF.